This TCR beta chain was documented in a study of response to subunit inactivated influenza vaccine. General observations from the study: It was suggested by the authors that few new T cells are recruited by each seasonal influenza vaccination.

As concerns this clonotype: The antigen remains undetermined.

This CDR3 has 14 amino acids. From germline, CDR1 is ENHRY and CDR2 SYGVKD. Trimming stripped 3 bases from V and 2 bases from J, with 8 bases between. A single record per CDR3 protein comes from TCRdb applying MiXCR to the RT-PCR reads. In the table there are over 400,000 distinct CDR3 sequences, about an eighth of which are singletons. The sequence came from a man aged 50-59 years who received an inactivated influenza vaccine. The specimen comprised PBMCs from blood, sampled 45 days after vaccination. This chain joins TRBV10-3 and TRBJ2-1; the D is unclear. In nucleotides, the CDR3 is TGTGCCATCAGTGAACGGGCTGCCTACAATGAGCAGTTCTTC. Protein: CAISERAAYNEQFF.